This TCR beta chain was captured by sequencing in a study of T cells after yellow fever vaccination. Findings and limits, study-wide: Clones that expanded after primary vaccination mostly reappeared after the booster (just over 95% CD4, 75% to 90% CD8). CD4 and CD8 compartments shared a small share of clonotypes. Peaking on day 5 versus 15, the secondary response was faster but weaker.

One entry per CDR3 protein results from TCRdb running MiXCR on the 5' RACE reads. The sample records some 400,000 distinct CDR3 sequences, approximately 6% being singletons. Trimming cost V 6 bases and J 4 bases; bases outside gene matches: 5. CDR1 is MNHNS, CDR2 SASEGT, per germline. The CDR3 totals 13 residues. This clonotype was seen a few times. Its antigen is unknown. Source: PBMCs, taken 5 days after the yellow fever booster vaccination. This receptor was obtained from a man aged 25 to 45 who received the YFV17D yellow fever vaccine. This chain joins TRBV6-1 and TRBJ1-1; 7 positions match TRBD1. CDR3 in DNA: TGTGCCAGCAGGACCCCAGGGGGCACTGAAGCTTTCTTT. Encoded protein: CASRTPGGTEAFF.